These 2 T cell receptor beta chains originate from one sample sequenced in a study of T cells in Graves' hyperthyroidism and ophthalmopathy. The TCR beta CDR3 regions underwent amplification using RNA transcripts as the source. The study used the HTBI primer set for a first-round RT-PCR of the TCR CDR3. TCRdb passed the multiplex PCR reads through MiXCR, listing each CDR3 protein once. This table has a few hundred thousand distinct CDR3 sequences, about 14% appearing once. Sequenced material: blood. These receptors were collected from a woman in her twenties or thirties with Graves' ophthalmopathy.

This clonotype turned up a few times. The chain uses TRBV7-9 and TRBJ2-7; the D gene could be TRBD1 or TRBD2 (6 bases each). The CDR3 length is 15 residues. In germline, CDR1 is SEHNR, CDR2 FQNEAQ (reference sequence). V was shortened by 4 bases and J by 3 bases, with 16 bases between the two germline ends. The CDR3 loop reads CASSSSGGQGYEQYF. In nucleotides, the CDR3 is TGTGCCAGCAGCTCCTCCGGGGGCCAGGGCTACGAGCAGTACTTC.

The genes are TRBV5-1 and TRBJ2-2; a possible D gene is TRBD1 (6 bases). The germline V gene has CDR1 SGHRS and CDR2 YFSETQ. This CDR3 is built from 16 residues. Trimming cost V 3 bases and J 0 bases, with 12 bases left between them. DNA for the CDR3: TGCGCCAGCAGCTCACGGGGACAACCGAACACCGGGGAGCTGTTTTTT. The encoded protein is CASSSRGQPNTGELFF.